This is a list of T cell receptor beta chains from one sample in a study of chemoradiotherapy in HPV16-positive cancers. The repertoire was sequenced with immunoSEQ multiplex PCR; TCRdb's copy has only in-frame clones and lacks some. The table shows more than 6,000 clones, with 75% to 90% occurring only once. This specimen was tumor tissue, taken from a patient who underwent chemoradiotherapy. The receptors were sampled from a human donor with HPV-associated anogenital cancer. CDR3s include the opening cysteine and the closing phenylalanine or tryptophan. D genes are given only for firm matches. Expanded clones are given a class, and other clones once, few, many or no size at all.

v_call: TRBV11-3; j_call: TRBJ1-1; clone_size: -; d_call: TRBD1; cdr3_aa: CASSSKTGVPTEAFF; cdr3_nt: TGTGCCAGCAGCTCCAAGACAGGGGTGCCCACTGAAGCTTTCTTT
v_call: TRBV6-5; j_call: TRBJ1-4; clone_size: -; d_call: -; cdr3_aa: CASTRTVGEKLFF; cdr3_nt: TGTGCCAGCACAAGGACGGTAGGGGAAAAACTGTTTTTT
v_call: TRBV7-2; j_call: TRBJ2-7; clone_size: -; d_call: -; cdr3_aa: CASSQLGLLYEQYF; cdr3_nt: TGTGCCAGCAGCCAACTAGGACTACTCTACGAGCAGTACTTC
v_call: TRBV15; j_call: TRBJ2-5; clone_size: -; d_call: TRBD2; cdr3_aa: CATSGAGGETQYF; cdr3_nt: TGTGCCACCAGCGGAGCGGGGGGGGAGACCCAGTACTTC
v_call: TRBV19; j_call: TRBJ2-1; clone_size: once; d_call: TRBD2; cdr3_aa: CASSITSGANNEQFF; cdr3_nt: TGTGCCAGTAGTATAACTAGCGGGGCGAACAATGAGCAGTTCTTC
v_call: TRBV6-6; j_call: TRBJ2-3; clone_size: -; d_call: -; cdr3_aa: CASSSRGAGPDTQYF; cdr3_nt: TGTGCCAGCAGTTCGCGAGGGGCCGGCCCAGATACGCAGTATTTT
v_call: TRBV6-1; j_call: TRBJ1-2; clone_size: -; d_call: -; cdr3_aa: CASTLDTQSVGYTF; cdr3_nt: TGTGCCAGCACGCTAGACACTCAAAGTGTTGGCTACACCTTC
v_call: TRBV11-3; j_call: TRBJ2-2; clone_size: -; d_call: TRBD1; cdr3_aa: CASSKGQTYTGELFF; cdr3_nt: TGTGCCAGCTCCAAGGGACAGACCTACACCGGGGAGCTGTTTTTT
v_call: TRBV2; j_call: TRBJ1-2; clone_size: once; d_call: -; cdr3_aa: CASSEHRQGRYGYTF; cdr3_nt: TGTGCCAGCAGTGAACATAGGCAGGGCCGCTATGGCTACACCTTC
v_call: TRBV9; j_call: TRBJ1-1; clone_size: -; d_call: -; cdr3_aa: CASSVQDSHTEAFF; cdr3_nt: TGTGCCAGCAGCGTACAGGACAGCCACACTGAAGCTTTCTTT